The subject of this entry is one T cell receptor beta chain. Its target is unknown. HTBI primers from iRepertoire and Arm-PCR of CDR3 regions yielded the TCR beta libraries. TCRdb itself ran the multiplex PCR reads through MiXCR, one entry per CDR3 protein. This table holds some 450,000 distinct CDR3 sequences, about a sixth found once. The V gene's germline CDR1 is MNHNS and CDR2 SASEGT. The CDR3 runs 11 residues. This sample was taken from a study of regulatory T cells in long-lasting Graves disease. General study findings and limits: TRBV28, TRBJ1-2 and TRBJ2-5 emerged as the favored segments in persistent disease.

Described time point: newly diagnosed GD, antithyroid drugs for less than 3 months. PBMC RNA served as the TCR library source. These same data were also listed under a study on T cells in Graves' hyperthyroidism and ophthalmopathy. From that second work: Stable disease denoted Graves' hyperthyroidism without ophthalmopathy progression within 18 months. Patients were excluded because of uncontrolled infection, other autoimmune disease, pregnancy or lactation. Ophthalmopathy cases were set apart from stable hyperthyroidism by a 13 V-J model.

This clonotype originated in a woman aged 25 to 45 with Graves disease. This chain links TRBV6-1 with TRBJ2-5, with D perhaps matching TRBD2 (5 bases). The DNA end lines up better with TRBJ2-1; the J call may be wrong. The sequences come from peripheral blood mononuclear cells (PBMCs), collected at new diagnosis, from a patient treated with antithyroid drugs. CDR3 bases: TGTGCCAGCGAGGGAATAGATGAGCAGTTCTTC. This encodes CASEGIDEQFF.